This T cell receptor beta chain comes out of a study of cytomegalovirus exposure and HLA in healthy donors. Regarding the study as a whole: Solely CMV serostatus was available to characterize immune exposure. It emerged from a later analysis that several of the most significant clusters appeared to be linked to common viral pathogens. Later examination showed HLA-associated TCR beta chains had greater clonal expansion than equally common others. Sequence variants that were highly shared formed a cluster that was likely a sequencing artifact.

With 60 Vbeta and 13 Jbeta primers, the PCR was carried out. Clones were sequenced by immunoSEQ multiplex PCR, and TCRdb holds only the in-frame ones, with some missing. The top ten clones hold over 5% of a sample with 200,000 to 250,000 clones, around 80% of them seen once. The germline V and J ends were trimmed by 1 base and 5 bases, with 15 bases remaining between them. The CDR3 is 16 amino acids. CDR1 and CDR2 (germline): SEHNR, FQNEAQ (reference sequence). A word on this clone: Its specificity is not known.

Sequenced: PBMCs. The TCR was taken from a woman between 40 and 55 years old in good health and CMV-seropositive. This chain connects TRBV7-9 to TRBJ2-1; D is undetermined. The CDR3 protein is CASSLGRTNQNNEQFF. CDR3 DNA: TGTGCCAGCAGCTTAGGGAGAACGAACCAGAACAATGAGCAGTTCTTC.